Listed here are 19 T cell receptor beta chains from one sample, sequenced in a study of T cell responses to AZD1222 COVID-19 vaccine. The method was immunoSEQ multiplex PCR; TCRdb's version includes in-frame clones alone and lacks a portion of them. The sample carries roughly 120,000 clones, roughly 90% recorded once. Sequences were derived from peripheral blood, sampled on day 0 of AZD1222 vaccination. All receptors derive from an adult in good health.

This clone was seen more than once but under ten times. The rearrangement uses TRBV11-2 and TRBJ1-4; TRBD1 might be the D (5 bases). The germline V and J ends were trimmed by 5 bases and 9 bases, with 7 bases remaining between them. CDR1 is SGHAT, CDR2 FQNNGV, per germline. There are 11 residues in the CDR3. Here the CDR3 reads CASSPGQKLFF. CDR3 sequence (DNA): TGTGCCAGCAGCCCGGGGCAAAAACTGTTTTTT. Together with reference TRBV11-2 and TRBJ1-4, the CDR3 gives the full variable domain: EAGVAQSPRYKIIEKRQSVAFWCNPISGHATLYWYQQILGQGPKLLIQFQNNGVVDDSQLPKDRFSAERLKGVDSTLKIQPAKLEDSAVYLCASSPGQKLFFGSGTQLSVL.

The V call is TRBV6-1, the J call TRBJ1-3; no clear D gene. In germline, CDR1 is MNHNS, CDR2 SASEGT. The CDR3 covers 12 residues. V gave up 3 bases and J gave up 3 bases, with 3 bases separating them. The CDR3 DNA reads TGTGCCAGCAGTGATTTTGGAAACACCATATATTTT. Amino acids: CASSDFGNTIYF.

This chain links TRBV6-1 with TRBJ2-7; 11 bases fit TRBD2. The V and J ends lost 2 bases and 1 base, in that order; junction bases with no gene match: 13. The CDR3 spans 19 residues. CDR1 and CDR2 from the germline V gene are MNHNS and SASEGT. The CDR3 region is CASSEYSGFLAGGSYEQYF. CDR3 bases: TGTGCCAGCAGTGAATATTCGGGGTTTCTAGCGGGAGGATCCTACGAGCAGTACTTC.

CDR3 sequence: CASSWGIDTQYF. DNA for the CDR3: TGTGCCAGCAGTTGGGGCATCGATACGCAGTATTTT. This chain connects TRBV6-2 or TRBV6-3 to TRBJ2-3; D possibly corresponds to TRBD1 (5 bases). V was trimmed by 4 bases and J by 6 bases, leaving 8 bases between them. The CDR3 has 12 amino acids. Looked up from germline, CDR1 is MNHEY and CDR2 is SVGEGT.

The CDR3 nucleotides are TGCGCCAGCAGCCAAGATAACTATGGCTACACCTTC. It translates to CASSQDNYGYTF. V and J are TRBV4-3 and TRBJ1-2; unclear D gene. The CDR3 has 12 amino acids. V lost 0 bases and J 1 base, leaving 0 bases between the germline ends. Germline-derived CDR1 and CDR2 are LGHNA and YSLEER.

CDR3 region: CSAREKYGYTF. In DNA, the CDR3 is TGCAGTGCCAGGGAGAAGTATGGCTACACCTTC. The chain has TRBV20-1 and TRBJ1-2, with D tentatively TRBD1 (5 bases). The CDR3 length is 11 residues. The V end was cut by 6 bases, the J end by 5 bases, with 10 bases between. Germline V gene data show CDR1 as DFQATT and CDR2 as SNEGSKA (reference sequence).

The chain employs TRBV24-1 and TRBJ2-7, with D tentatively TRBD1 (6 bases). The V gene lost 2 bases and the J gene lost 6 bases, with 13 bases spanning the gap. The CDR3 is made up of 14 amino acids. Germline CDR1 KGHDR, CDR2 SFDVKD. Here the CDR3 reads CATSDSLLGAEQYF. Written as DNA, the CDR3 is TGTGCCACCAGTGATTCCCTCCTGGGGGCCGAGCAGTACTTC.

The chain links TRBV24-1 to TRBJ1-2; a weak D match, TRBD1 (5 bases). There are 16 residues in the CDR3. V dropped 4 bases and J dropped 6 bases, with 20 bases sitting between them. CDR1 is KGHDR and CDR2 is SFDVKD in the germline V gene. The CDR3 DNA reads as TGTGCCACCAGTGAATCCGACAGACCCCGGAGTAATGGCTACACCTTC. It codes for CATSESDRPRSNGYTF.

The chain links TRBV7-2 to TRBJ2-2; D possibly uses TRBD1 or TRBD2 (6 bases each). Trimming shortened V by 7 bases and J by 0 bases, and 21 bases separated the two germline ends. CDR3 length: 18 amino acids. Germline V gene sequence: CDR1 SGHTA, CDR2 FQGNSA. In DNA form, the CDR3 reads TGTGCCAGCATCCGGAAAGGACTACAGGGCGCGAACACCGGGGAGCTGTTTTTT. Residues: CASIRKGLQGANTGELFF.

Remarks on this clone: At the DNA level, this CDR3 is encoded by other sequences in the same sample as well. The chain recombines TRBV6-2 or TRBV6-3 with TRBJ1-4; TRBD1 matches 8 bases. CDR3 length: 14 amino acids. Trimming took 4 bases from V and 8 from J; bases not matched to a gene: 6. Looked up from germline, CDR1 is MNHEY and CDR2 is SVGEGT. CDR3 loop: CASSSGQGGEKLFF. CDR3 nucleotide sequence: TGTGCCAGCAGTTCCGGACAGGGCGGCGAAAAACTGTTTTTT.

The J gene is TRBJ1-3, the V gene TRBV4-3; D remains ambiguous. The germline gives CDR1 LGHNA, CDR2 YSLEER. Trimming removed 4 bases from V and 1 base from J, with 11 bases in between. The CDR3 spans 15 residues. The CDR3 loop reads CASSRFPVSGNTIYF. DNA of the CDR3: TGCGCCAGCAGCCGTTTCCCCGTATCTGGAAACACCATATATTTT.

The rearrangement joins TRBV2 to TRBJ1-2; 7 nucleotides match TRBD1. Germline-derived CDR1 and CDR2 are SNHLY and FYNNEI. This CDR3 contains 18 residues. V shed 8 bases and J 3 bases; nucleotides not matched to a gene: 21. The CDR3 DNA reads TGTGCCAGCCGACACTACCTTGTCCTGACAGGGCCCTACTATGGCTACACCTTC. Translated, it gives CASRHYLVLTGPYYGYTF.

This chain connects TRBV7-6 to TRBJ1-3, with a possible D match to TRBD1 (6 bases). CDR1 is SGHVS, CDR2 FNYEAQ, per germline. V lost 1 base and J 4 bases, leaving 17 bases between the germline ends. The CDR3 loop spans 17 amino acids. Here the CDR3 DNA reads TGTGCCAGCAGCTTAGGTCTTAAGGGGGTGAAAGGAAACACCATATATTTT. Translated, it gives CASSLGLKGVKGNTIYF.

This sequence joins TRBV5-6 and TRBJ1-2, with D possibly TRBD1 on 5 matching bases. Germline V CDR1 and CDR2: SGHDT, YYEEEE. V was trimmed by 4 bases and J by 8 bases, leaving 18 bases between them. CDR3 size: 14 residues. The CDR3 is CASSPASGREGYTF. The DNA for the CDR3 is TGTGCCAGCAGCCCGGCGTCGGGCAGGGAGGGCTACACCTTC. Supplemented by reference TRBV5-6 and TRBJ1-2, the full variable domain reads DAGVTQSPTHLIKTRGQQVTLRCSPKSGHDTVSWYQQALGQGPQFIFQYYEEEERQRGNFPDRFSGHQFPNYSSELNVNALLLGDSALYLCASSPASGREGYTFGSGTRLTVV.

The chain employs TRBV9 and TRBJ1-3; D is ambiguous. The CDR3 is 15 amino acids. Germline V gives CDR1 SGDLS, CDR2 YYNGEE. The ends were cut back, 0 bases at V and 0 bases at J, with 7 bases in the middle. The CDR3: CASSVVSDSGNTIYF. CDR3 DNA: TGTGCCAGCAGCGTAGTTTCAGACTCTGGAAACACCATATATTTT.

This clone was counted once. The genes are TRBV29-1 and TRBJ2-7, with TRBD1 identical over 8 bases. Looked up from germline, CDR1 is SQVTM and CDR2 is ANQGSEA. The CDR3 is 12 residues long. Written as DNA, the CDR3 is TGCACCCTCAGGGGGCGGAACTACGAGCAGTACTTC. Translation gives CTLRGRNYEQYF.

The CDR3 loop reads CASNNQGVNTEAFF. The DNA for the CDR3 is TGTGCCAGCAACAACCAAGGGGTTAACACTGAAGCTTTCTTT. The gene calls are TRBV7-2 and TRBJ1-1, with a tentative D call TRBD1 (5 bases). With 7 bases removed from V and 2 bases from J, the gap between germline ends came to 14 bases. The CDR3 is 14 amino acids. Germline V lookup: CDR1 SGHTA, CDR2 FQGNSA.

The chain uses TRBV5-8 and TRBJ1-2; no reliable D call. The V end lost 4 bases, the J end lost 1 base, and 8 bases lay between the germline ends. This CDR3 has 13 residues. CDR1 and CDR2 from the germline V gene are SGHTS and YDEGEE. This CDR3 reads CASSIAGNYGYTF. The DNA of the CDR3 is TGTGCCAGCAGCATCGCGGGTAACTATGGCTACACCTTC.

The gene calls are TRBV7-9 and TRBJ1-4; TRBD1 agrees at 7 bases. The CDR3 contains 19 residues. Looked up from germline, CDR1 is SEHNR and CDR2 is FQNEAQ (reference sequence). V was clipped by 5 bases and J by 6 bases; unmatched bases: 21. The CDR3 coding sequence is TGTGCCAGCAGCGAACAGGGGTACCGCCGTGTGGCACGGGATGAAAAACTGTTTTTT. Protein product: CASSEQGYRRVARDEKLFF.